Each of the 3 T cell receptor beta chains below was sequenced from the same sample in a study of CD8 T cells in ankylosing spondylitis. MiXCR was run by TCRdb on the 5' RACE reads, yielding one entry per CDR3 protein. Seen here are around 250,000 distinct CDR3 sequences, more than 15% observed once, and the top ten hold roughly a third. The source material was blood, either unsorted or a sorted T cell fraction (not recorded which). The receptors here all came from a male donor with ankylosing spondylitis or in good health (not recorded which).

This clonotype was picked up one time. CDR3 DNA sequence: TGTGCCAGCAGTGAAGGGGCAGGGGAAAAACTGTTTTTT. Its protein is CASSEGAGEKLFF. The chain combines TRBV25-1 with TRBJ1-4; D perhaps matches TRBD1 (5 bases). The CDR3 runs 13 residues. V gave up 2 bases and J gave up 8 bases, with 9 bases separating them. Germline CDR1 reads MGHDK; CDR2 reads SYGVNS. Full variable domain (rest looked up from reference TRBV25-1 and TRBJ1-4): EADIYQTPRYLVIGTGKKITLECSQTMGHDKMYWYQQDPGMELHLIHYSYGVNSTEKGDLSSESTVSRIRTEHFPLTLESARPSHTSQYLCASSEGAGEKLFFGSGTQLSVL.

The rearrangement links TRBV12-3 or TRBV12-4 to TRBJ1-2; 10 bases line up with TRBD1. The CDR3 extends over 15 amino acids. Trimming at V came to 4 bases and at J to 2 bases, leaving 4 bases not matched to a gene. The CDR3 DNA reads TGTGCCAGCAGTTCCGGGACAGGGGCGAACTATGGCTACACCTTC. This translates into CASSSGTGANYGYTF.

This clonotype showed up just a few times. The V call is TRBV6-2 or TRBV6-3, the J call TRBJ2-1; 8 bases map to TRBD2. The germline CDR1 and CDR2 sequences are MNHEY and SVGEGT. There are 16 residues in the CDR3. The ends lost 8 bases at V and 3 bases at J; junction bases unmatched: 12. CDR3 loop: CASPPSGGPNYNEQFF. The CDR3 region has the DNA TGTGCCAGCCCCCCGTCGGGAGGGCCGAACTACAATGAGCAGTTCTTC.